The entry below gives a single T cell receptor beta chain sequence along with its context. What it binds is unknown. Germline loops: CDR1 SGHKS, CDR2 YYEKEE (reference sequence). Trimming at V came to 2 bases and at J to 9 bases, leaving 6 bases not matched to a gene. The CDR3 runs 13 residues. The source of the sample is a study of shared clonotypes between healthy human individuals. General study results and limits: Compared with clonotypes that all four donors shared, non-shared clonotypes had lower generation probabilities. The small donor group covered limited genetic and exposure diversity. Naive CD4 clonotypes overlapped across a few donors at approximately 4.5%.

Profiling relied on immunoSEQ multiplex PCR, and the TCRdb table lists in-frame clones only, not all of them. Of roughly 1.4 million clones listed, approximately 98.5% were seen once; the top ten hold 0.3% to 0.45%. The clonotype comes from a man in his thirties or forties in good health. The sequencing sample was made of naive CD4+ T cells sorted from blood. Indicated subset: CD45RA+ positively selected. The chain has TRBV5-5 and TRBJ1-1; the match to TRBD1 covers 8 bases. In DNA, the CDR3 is TGTGCCAGCAGCTTACGGACAGGGTCAAAAGCTTTCTTT. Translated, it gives CASSLRTGSKAFF. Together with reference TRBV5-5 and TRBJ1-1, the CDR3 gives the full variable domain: DAGVTQSPTHLIKTRGQQVTLRCSPISGHKSVSWYQQVLGQGPQFIFQYYEKEERGRGNFPDRFSARQFPNYSSELNVNALLLGDSALYLCASSLRTGSKAFFGQGTRLTVV.